This is a list of T cell receptor beta chains from one sample in a study of control samples from healthy donors and cancer patients. Measured with immunoSEQ multiplex PCR; TCRdb has only the in-frame clones, and not every one. Counted here are 90,000 to 120,000 clones, around four fifths occurring once; the ten biggest clones make up 6% to 8%. The source material was blood. These receptors all come from a man aged 18 to 35 in good health. Both conserved end residues are part of each CDR3. The D gene is left open where the match is weak. Rows give clone size only sometimes, using once, few, many, or a class for an expanded clone.

TGTGCCAGTAGTATCGTCAGGGGGCCTGGAAACACCATATATTTT	CASSIVRGPGNTIYF	TRBD1	TRBJ1-3	NA	TRBV19
TGCAGTGCTAGCAAGAGTGAAAAACTGTTTTTT	CSASKSEKLFF	NA	TRBJ1-4	NA	TRBV20-1
TGCGCCAGCAGCTTGGAAGGACAGGGGGCAGGCGAGACCCAGTACTTC	CASSLEGQGAGETQYF	TRBD1	TRBJ2-5	NA	TRBV5-1
TGCGCCAGCAGCCAAGATCGAACCTACGAGCAGTACTTC	CASSQDRTYEQYF	NA	TRBJ2-7	NA	TRBV4-1
TGTGCCAGCAGTTACCCGGGACAGCCCTACGAGCAGTACTTC	CASSYPGQPYEQYF	TRBD1	TRBJ2-7	NA	TRBV5-6
TGCGCCAGCAGCGGGGGCCCTAGCACAGATACGCAGTATTTT	CASSGGPSTDTQYF	NA	TRBJ2-3	NA	TRBV5-1
TGCAGTGCTAGAGGGACAGGGACCCAGTACTTC	CSARGTGTQYF	TRBD1	TRBJ2-5	NA	TRBV20-1
TGTGCCAGCAGACCCCTGATTGGGGGCCCTAACTATGGCTACACCTTC	CASRPLIGGPNYGYTF	NA	TRBJ1-2	NA	TRBV28
TGTGCCAGCTCACCACGGGCCCGGATGTTAGAGACCCAGTACTTC	CASSPRARMLETQYF	NA	TRBJ2-5	NA	TRBV18
TGTGCCAGCAGCAGGGTGGACACCGGGGAGCTGTTTTTT	CASSRVDTGELFF	NA	TRBJ2-2	NA	TRBV5-4
TGTGCCAGCAGTTCTGGACTAGCGGCCCAAGAGACCCAGTACTTC	CASSSGLAAQETQYF	TRBD2	TRBJ2-5	NA	TRBV2
TGTGCCAGCAGCCAGAGACTGGACTCCTACGAGCAGTACTTC	CASSQRLDSYEQYF	NA	TRBJ2-7	NA	TRBV7-6
TGTGCCAGCAGCAGGGGTCCCCAGCCCCAGCATTTT	CASSRGPQPQHF	NA	TRBJ1-5	medium-sized	TRBV6-5
TGTGCCAGCACGATTATAAATTCACCCCTCCACTTT	CASTIINSPLHF	NA	TRBJ1-6	NA	TRBV28
TGTGCCAGCAGTTACCGTCACAGGGATTTGAACAATGAGCAGTTCTTC	CASSYRHRDLNNEQFF	NA	TRBJ2-1	once	TRBV6-5
TGCAGCGTTGAAGATGACAGTCGATTCTATGGCTACACCTTC	CSVEDDSRFYGYTF	NA	TRBJ1-2	NA	TRBV29-1
TGTGCCACCCGGTCGCACGGTGGCTACACCTTC	CATRSHGGYTF	NA	TRBJ1-2	NA	TRBV15
TGCGCCAGCAGGGAGGGGACAGGGGTGGGGACCTACGAGCAGTACTTC	CASREGTGVGTYEQYF	TRBD1	TRBJ2-7	once	TRBV10-2
TGTGCCAGCAGCTTAGCCCGGACAGGGACGGAAGACTACGAGCAGTACTTC	CASSLARTGTEDYEQYF	TRBD1	TRBJ2-7	NA	TRBV11-1
TGTGCCAGTAGTTCCAGGGGGAACACTGAAGCTTTCTTT	CASSSRGNTEAFF	NA	TRBJ1-1	NA	TRBV19
TGTGCCAGCAGCCAAGAAGACGGGGGGGCTAACGGGGAGCTGTTTTTT	CASSQEDGGANGELFF	TRBD2	TRBJ2-2	NA	TRBV4-2
TGCGCCAGCAGCTTGGATAGATCTAGCACAGATACGCAGTATTTT	CASSLDRSSTDTQYF	NA	TRBJ2-3	NA	TRBV5-1
TGTGCCAGCAGCTTAGCTCGCCTGGTCCCCGGAGAAAGTGGGGCCAACGTCCTGACTTTC	CASSLARLVPGESGANVLTF	NA	TRBJ2-6	NA	TRBV7-2
TGTGCCTCTAGGACACCTTACAATGAGCAGTTCTTC	CASRTPYNEQFF	NA	TRBJ2-1	NA	TRBV28
TGCACCAGCAGCCAGGGACAGGGGGTGCCGAACTATGGCTACACCTTC	CTSSQGQGVPNYGYTF	NA	TRBJ1-2	once	TRBV1